One sample yielded the 16 T cell receptor beta chains listed below, sequenced in a study of T-cell memory formation after mild COVID-19. TCRdb ran MiXCR on the 5' RACE reads and lists one entry per CDR3 protein. The table includes 250,000 to 400,000 distinct CDR3 sequences, roughly 13% detected once. Sequencing was performed on PBMCs or a T cell subset sorted from them (not recorded which). The source of these receptors is a man in his late teens or twenties who had mild COVID-19 (a few samples of this study predate the infection). Cell type and time point are not known.

The V gene is TRBV7-2, the J gene TRBJ2-7, with unresolved D. Between the trimmed V and J ends, which lost 1 base and 6 bases, there was a span of 10 bases. CDR3 length: 13 amino acids. Germline loops: CDR1 SGHTA, CDR2 FQGNSA. The CDR3 here is CASSLVEGFEQYF. CDR3 coding DNA: TGTGCCAGCAGCTTAGTTGAAGGCTTCGAGCAGTACTTC. The variable domain in full, with the rest retrieved from reference TRBV7-2 and TRBJ2-7, is GAGVSQSPSNKVTEKGKDVELRCDPISGHTALYWYRQSLGQGLEFLIYFQGNSAPDKSGLPSDRFSAERTGGSVSTLTIQRTQQEDSAVYLCASSLVEGFEQYFGPGTRLTVT.

The chain uses TRBV29-1 and TRBJ1-2; 7 positions agree with TRBD1. CDR3 length: 12 residues. CDR1 SQVTM and CDR2 ANQGSEA come from the germline V gene. CDR3 DNA: TGCGGGGGAGGGGGCACCTTCTATGGCTACACCTTC. Its protein product is CGGGGTFYGYTF.

This rearrangement joins TRBV7-9 to TRBJ2-2; D call uncertain. The CDR3 has 13 residues. The germline gives CDR1 SEHNR, CDR2 FQNEAQ (reference sequence). Trimming removed 3 bases at V and 7 bases at J, with 9 bases between. The CDR3 protein is CASSFMGIGELFF. The DNA for the CDR3 is TGTGCCAGCAGCTTCATGGGTATCGGGGAGCTGTTTTTT.

The CDR3 here is CASSEWGGKGGYTF. CDR3 coding DNA: TGTGCCAGCAGTGAATGGGGGGGCAAAGGTGGCTACACCTTC. The V call is TRBV6-1, the J call TRBJ1-2; TRBD1 might be the D (6 bases). V shed 2 bases and J shed 7 bases, with 14 bases lying between them. The CDR3 is 14 residues long. Germline assignment: CDR1 MNHNS and CDR2 SASEGT.

The chain combines TRBV4-3 with TRBJ2-5; D possibly matches TRBD1 or TRBD2 (5 bases each). The CDR3 has 15 amino acids. V was trimmed by 6 bases and J by 5 bases, leaving 19 bases between them. The germline V gene encodes CDR1 LGHNA and CDR2 YSLEER. CDR3 loop: CASSPRAASGETQYF. The CDR3 nucleotides read TGCGCCAGCAGTCCGAGAGCGGCATCAGGGGAGACCCAGTACTTC.

The chain couples TRBV21-1 to TRBJ2-3; TRBD2 is taken as the D call from the table, unchecked against the DNA. TRBV21-1 is noted as a pseudogene. This CDR3 is built from 11 residues. The CDR3 DNA is TGTGCCATCCAAGCGGGAGATACGCAGTATTTT. It codes for CAIQAGDTQYF.

At least ten counts were recorded for this clonotype. The rearrangement joins TRBV4-1 to TRBJ2-3; the match to TRBD2 covers 7 bases. Germline CDR1 MGHRA, CDR2 YSYEKL. The CDR3 is made up of 16 amino acids. J gave up 3 bases and V 2 bases, and 8 bases lay outside the gene matches. The CDR3, as DNA: TGCGCCAGCAGCCAAACCCCCTTGGGGGGGACAGATACGCAGTATTTT. Translating gives CASSQTPLGGTDTQYF.

J is TRBJ2-2 and V is TRBV5-1; D not certain. CDR3 length equals 16 residues. V was clipped by 2 bases and J by 0 bases, with 11 bases between them. Germline CDR1 is SGHRS and CDR2 is YFSETQ. DNA for the CDR3: TGCGCCAGCAGCTTAGGAAGACTTACGAACACCGGGGAGCTGTTTTTT. Protein: CASSLGRLTNTGELFF.

The V and J genes are TRBV6-5 and TRBJ2-1, with TRBD2 matching over 7 bases. This CDR3 is 13 amino acids long. V lost 1 base to trimming and J lost 9 bases; unmatched junction nucleotides: 3. Germline CDR1 reads MNHEY; CDR2 reads SVGAGI. The CDR3 here is CASSYFQRGEQFF. In DNA form, the CDR3 reads TGTGCCAGCAGTTACTTTCAGCGGGGTGAGCAGTTCTTC.

V usage is TRBV6-5 and J usage is TRBJ1-5; D gene ambiguous. V was clipped by 6 bases and J by 9 bases, with 15 bases between them. The CDR3 has 13 amino acids. Per the germline V gene, CDR1 is MNHEY and CDR2 is SVGAGI. The CDR3 region has the DNA TGTGCCAGCAGGCCTCATAGCGGAGCGCCCCAGCATTTT. As protein: CASRPHSGAPQHF.

The table lists this clonotype with a count of one. This chain joins TRBV2 and TRBJ2-6; 9 bases line up with TRBD1. V was clipped by 6 bases and J by 8 bases; unmatched bases: 5. Germline V lookup: CDR1 SNHLY, CDR2 FYNNEI. The CDR3 extends over 14 amino acids. CDR3 amino acids: CASRLGQGTNVLTF. In nucleotides, the CDR3 is TGTGCCAGCAGATTGGGACAGGGTACCAACGTCCTGACTTTC.

This rearrangement joins TRBV18 to TRBJ1-5, with D perhaps TRBD1 (6 bases). Deletions cut 4 bases from V and 2 bases from J, with 24 bases between. The CDR3 loop spans 19 amino acids. Germline CDR1 is KGHSH and CDR2 is LQKENI. CDR3 region: CASSRNRVYAYEGNQPQHF. The CDR3 DNA follows: TGTGCCAGCTCACGGAACAGGGTTTACGCTTATGAGGGCAATCAGCCCCAGCATTTT.

V is TRBV29-1 and J is TRBJ2-3; TRBD2 aligns across 10 bases. This CDR3 region has 15 residues. Germline V lookup: CDR1 SQVTM, CDR2 ANQGSEA. Trimming cost V 3 bases and J 5 bases; bases outside gene matches: 8. The CDR3 loop is CSVEGLASYGDTQYF. The CDR3 bases are TGCAGCGTTGAGGGACTAGCGTCGTATGGAGATACGCAGTATTTT.

This clonotype was picked up a small number of times. The chain carries TRBV7-6 and TRBJ2-5; D might be TRBD2 (5 bases). Trimming took 5 bases from V and 3 from J, leaving 22 bases between them. Germline V CDR1 and CDR2: SGHVS, FNYEAQ. The CDR3 spans 17 residues. The CDR3 DNA reads as TGTGCCAGCAGCCACTATGTCTGGTCAAAGGGAGAAGAGACCCAGTACTTC. Its translation is CASSHYVWSKGEETQYF.

This clonotype came up a few times. The gene calls are TRBV6-5 and TRBJ2-1, with D perhaps TRBD1 (6 bases). The CDR3 sequence is 13 residues long. V was trimmed by 1 base and J by 14 bases, leaving 15 bases between them. CDR1 and CDR2 (germline): MNHEY, SVGAGI. The CDR3 region is CASSYYDRSPEFF. The CDR3 DNA reads TGTGCCAGCAGTTACTACGACAGGAGCCCGGAGTTCTTC.

This clonotype has at least ten counts. The CDR3 sequence: CASSFLYQETQYF. CDR3 DNA: TGTGCCAGCAGTTTCTTGTACCAAGAGACCCAGTACTTC. This sequence joins TRBV28 and TRBJ2-5; no firm D call. Germline V gives CDR1 MDHEN, CDR2 SYDVKM. This CDR3 region has 13 residues. V dropped 3 bases and J dropped 0 bases, with 5 bases sitting between them.